This TCR beta chain was observed in a study of shared clonotypes between healthy human individuals. On the study more broadly: Sampling drew on donors who were a couple of women and a few men aged 18 to 49.

As regards this clone: Its antigen is unidentified.

Sequencing used immunoSEQ multiplex PCR; TCRdb keeps in-frame clones, though not all of them. The sample yields about 1.5 million clones, 98% seen once. Germline V lookup: CDR1 KGHSH, CDR2 LQKENI. Trimming removed 3 bases from V and 8 bases from J, with 7 bases in between. The CDR3 is made up of 12 amino acids. Study-level results: Large depth notwithstanding, sorted-subset sequencing proved incomplete by rarefaction. A limitation of the genetic and exposure-history diversity represented arose from few donors. Naive CD4 clonotypes overlapped across several donors at 4.5% to 5.5%.

The rearrangement joins TRBV18 to TRBJ1-4; D remains unclear. Sequencing input: naive CD4+ T cells sorted from blood. Sample subset: CD45RA+ positively selected. The receptor was isolated from a man aged 25-45 years in good health. As DNA, the CDR3 is TGTGCCAGCTCACCCTTCGGAGAAAAACTGTTTTTT. Translated, it gives CASSPFGEKLFF.